Sequencing of this T cell receptor beta chain was carried out in a study of T cells in Graves' hyperthyroidism and ophthalmopathy. Study observations and caveats: Blood also showed most of the thyroid clonotypes that were expanded above 0.001. Researchers report that a 13 V-J model separated ophthalmopathy from stable hyperthyroidism.

This clonotype was recorded at least ten times. Its specificity is not known. The CDR3 regions of TCR beta were amplified from RNA transcripts. Primed by the HTBI set, a first-round RT-PCR was run on the TCR CDR3. Each CDR3 protein gets one entry after TCRdb re-called the multiplex PCR reads with MiXCR. The table lists over 200,000 distinct CDR3 sequences, roughly 18% of them singletons. The sequence was collected from a man aged 40-49 years with Graves' hyperthyroidism. Source material: blood.

The CDR3 loop is CASSPQASYEQYF. The CDR3 bases are TGTGCCAGCAGCCCCCAAGCATCCTACGAGCAGTACTTC. This sequence joins TRBV11-3 and TRBJ2-7; the D is unclear. Trimming took 5 bases from V and 1 from J, leaving 9 bases between them. The CDR3 length is 13 residues. CDR1 is SGHNT and CDR2 is YENEEA in the germline V gene.